Below, 20 T cell receptor beta chains from the same sample are listed, as sequenced in a study of tissue T cells after allogeneic stem cell transplantation. Steroid-refractory graft-versus-host disease after allogeneic hematopoietic cell transplant qualified adults for prospective research-autopsy enrollment. TCRdb's table, derived via immunoSEQ multiplex PCR, lists solely in-frame clones and lacks some. The data hold roughly 3,000 clones, with approximately 59% observed a single time. Sample: ascending colon tissue, taken at autopsy. The receptors here all came from a male patient of 60 years or more with steroid-refractory graft-versus-host disease after an allogeneic stem cell transplant. The graft donor may have contributed some T cells.

Only a few counts were recorded for this clone. V gene TRBV24-1 combines with J gene TRBJ2-3; D call uncertain. V gave up 2 bases and J gave up 10 bases, with 15 bases separating them. Germline CDR1 is KGHDR and CDR2 is SFDVKD. The CDR3 contains 14 residues. In DNA, the CDR3 is TGTGCCACCAGTGATTCTCTGGTTGGATACCCGCAGTATTTT. Its translation is CATSDSLVGYPQYF.

The V gene is TRBV7-8, the J gene TRBJ1-5, with unresolved D. Germline assignment: CDR1 SGHVS and CDR2 FQNEAQ. V lost 5 bases to trimming and J lost 7 bases, with 15 bases between them. CDR3 length equals 14 residues. The CDR3 DNA sequence: TGTGCCAGCAGCCCCAGTCAGCTCTGGCAGCCCCAGCATTTT. Its protein is CASSPSQLWQPQHF.

The CDR3 region has the DNA TGTGCCAGCAGCCCCGCGCGGGGGAACGAGCAGTACTTC. Translation: CASSPARGNEQYF. This chain connects TRBV11-2 to TRBJ2-7, with TRBD2 identical over 7 bases. V was clipped by 5 bases and J by 5 bases; unmatched bases: 6. The CDR3 sequence is 13 residues long. Germline CDR1 SGHAT, CDR2 FQNNGV.

The genes are TRBV19 and TRBJ1-5; TRBD1 is a possible D gene (5 bases). This CDR3 region has 15 residues. Trimming stripped 4 bases from V and 9 bases from J, with 19 bases between. Germline V gene sequence: CDR1 LNHDA, CDR2 SQIVND (reference sequence). CDR3 sequence reads: CASSTTARGVSPQHF. The CDR3 nucleotides read TGTGCCAGTAGTACCACCGCTAGGGGCGTCTCGCCCCAGCATTTT.

This clone appeared a few times. The chain uses TRBV7-2 and TRBJ1-2; the D gene is possibly TRBD1 (6 bases). V was cut by 5 bases and J by 6 bases, with 16 bases left in between. The CDR3 contains 14 residues. Per germline, CDR1 SGHTA and CDR2 FQGNSA. CDR3 sequence: CASSRYGTSHGYTF. The CDR3 DNA reads TGTGCCAGCAGCCGCTACGGGACATCTCATGGCTACACCTTC.

The gene calls are TRBV18 and TRBJ1-3; D is undetermined. V lost 4 bases and J lost 4, with 8 bases in between. The CDR3 length is 13 residues. CDR1 KGHSH and CDR2 LQKENI come from the germline V gene. The CDR3 region has the DNA TGTGCCAGCTCACGACTATCCGGAAACACCATATATTTT. It encodes CASSRLSGNTIYF.

This clone has only one observation. This chain links TRBV2 with TRBJ1-3; 10 nucleotides match TRBD1. The CDR3 has 14 residues. V shed 6 bases and J 6 bases; nucleotides not matched to a gene: 5. Germline CDR1 reads SNHLY; CDR2 reads FYNNEI. The CDR3 loop is CASSVGTGVNTIYF. CDR3 DNA: TGTGCCAGCAGCGTCGGGACAGGGGTAAACACCATATATTTT.

The sample holds a few counts of this clone. The chain employs TRBV12-3 or TRBV12-4 and TRBJ1-1; D remains ambiguous. Trimming left V 3 bases short and J 7 bases short, with 9 bases between. This CDR3 has 12 residues. The CDR3 bases are TGTGCCAGCAGTTTTAGGGCCGGTGAAGCTTTCTTT. This sequence encodes CASSFRAGEAFF.

The chain is built from TRBV2 and TRBJ1-2, with D possibly being TRBD1 (6 bases). The germline V gene has CDR1 SNHLY and CDR2 FYNNEI. This CDR3 spans 11 amino acids. Trimming took 5 bases from V and 8 from J, leaving 9 bases between them. CDR3 DNA sequence: TGTGCCAGCAGTCAGGGGTCCGGCTACACCTTC. Amino acid sequence: CASSQGSGYTF.

The sample holds one count of this clone. The genes are TRBV9 and TRBJ1-4; tentatively, D is TRBD1 (5 bases). CDR1 and CDR2 (germline): SGDLS, YYNGEE. Trimming removed 4 bases from V and 3 bases from J, with 13 bases in between. This CDR3 region has 15 residues. This CDR3 is CASSPQGVPNEKLFF. CDR3 DNA sequence: TGTGCCAGCAGCCCCCAGGGAGTTCCTAATGAAAAACTGTTTTTT.

The chain employs TRBV5-4 and TRBJ2-1, with D uncertain. Germline CDR1 reads SGHNT; CDR2 reads YYREEE (reference sequence). V lost 0 bases to trimming and J lost 12 bases, with 10 bases between them. This CDR3 is 12 amino acids long. The CDR3 bases are TGTGCCAGCAGCTTGGGCCGGGTCGGGCAGTTCTTC. Protein product: CASSLGRVGQFF.

This chain joins TRBV18 and TRBJ1-3; tentatively, D is TRBD1 (5 bases). Trimming removed 4 bases at V and 15 bases at J, with 22 bases between. Germline assignment: CDR1 KGHSH and CDR2 LQKENI. The CDR3 has 14 amino acids. In nucleotides, the CDR3 is TGTGCCAGCTCACAGACCGCGGGGGAGTCCAAGGGATATTTT. Translated, it gives CASSQTAGESKGYF.

The chain has TRBV6-6 and TRBJ1-1, with 11 bases fitting TRBD1. J was trimmed by 7 bases and V by 5 bases; bases with no gene match: 9. The CDR3 has 15 residues. Per germline, CDR1 MNHNY and CDR2 SVGAGI (reference sequence). In nucleotides, the CDR3 is TGTGCCAGCAGTACCCGGGACAGGGGGGTTCGTGAAGCTTTCTTT. The encoded protein is CASSTRDRGVREAFF.

The chain recombines TRBV9 with TRBJ1-2, with unresolved D. The V gene lost 4 bases and the J gene lost 6 bases, with 16 bases spanning the gap. The V gene's germline CDR1 is SGDLS and CDR2 YYNGEE. The CDR3 is made up of 14 amino acids. CDR3 region: CASSPTSQANGYTF. CDR3 DNA sequence: TGTGCCAGCAGCCCAACATCCCAGGCTAATGGCTACACCTTC.

The gene calls are TRBV5-1 and TRBJ2-6; TRBD1 agrees at 8 bases. The CDR3 is made up of 16 amino acids. V gave up 3 bases and J gave up 0 bases; unmatched junction bases: 2. In germline, CDR1 is SGHRS, CDR2 YFSETQ. This CDR3 reads CASSSGQDSGANVLTF. The CDR3 nucleotides are TGCGCCAGCAGCTCGGGACAGGACTCTGGGGCCAACGTCCTGACTTTC.

This chain links TRBV19 with TRBJ2-7, with D tentatively TRBD2 (6 bases). Germline lookup yields CDR1 LNHDA and CDR2 SQIVND (reference sequence). The CDR3 is 13 amino acids. V lost 7 bases to trimming and J lost 5 bases, with 15 bases between them. The CDR3: CASTPDGGHEQYF. The CDR3 DNA reads TGTGCCAGTACTCCCGACGGGGGACACGAGCAGTACTTC.

This clone was picked up a small number of times. Different DNA sequences within this sample yield the same CDR3. The V gene is TRBV18, the J gene TRBJ1-2, with 8 bases that match TRBD1. CDR3 size: 14 residues. The V and J ends lost 4 bases and 0 bases, in that order; junction bases with no gene match: 1. The germline CDR1 and CDR2 sequences are KGHSH and LQKENI. This CDR3 reads CASSLDRANYGYTF. For the CDR3, the DNA is TGTGCCAGCTCACTGGACAGGGCTAACTATGGCTACACCTTC.

This clone is medium-sized (0.01 to 0.1%) by share. The chain joins TRBV6-6 to TRBJ1-1, with D possibly matching TRBD1 (6 bases). In germline, CDR1 is MNHNY, CDR2 SVGAGI (reference sequence). Trimming left V 5 bases short and J 1 base short, with 11 bases between. The CDR3 covers 14 residues. DNA of the CDR3: TGTGCCAGCAGTACCCGGGACAAGAACACTGAAGCTTTCTTT. Translating it yields CASSTRDKNTEAFF.

By proportion, this clone is large. This chain links TRBV24-1 with TRBJ1-2; the D is unclear. V shed 5 bases and J shed 8 bases, with 8 bases lying between them. CDR1 KGHDR and CDR2 SFDVKD come from the germline V gene. The CDR3 contains 11 residues. The CDR3 region has the DNA TGTGCCACCAGTGGGGTGGACGGCTACACCTTC. Amino acid sequence: CATSGVDGYTF.

The chain carries TRBV6-6 and TRBJ2-2; D is possibly TRBD2 (5 bases). The V and J ends lost 2 bases and 1 base respectively, with 11 bases between them. There are 16 residues in the CDR3. Germline loops: CDR1 MNHNY, CDR2 SVGAGI (reference sequence). DNA for the CDR3: TGTGCCAGCAGTTACGTCGGGAAAAAGAACACCGGGGAGCTGTTTTTT. Protein: CASSYVGKKNTGELFF.